This T cell receptor (beta chain) comes out of a study of OX40 agonist ivuxolimab in advanced cancers. Researchers took blood at baseline, on cycle 4 day 1, and on cycle 7 day 1. Sequencing was performed with immunoSEQ multiplex PCR; in TCRdb, only in-frame clones are kept and a portion is missing. The sample lists around 80,000 clones, around 88% seen once, with approximately 0.76% in the top ten. Study outcomes and limitations: Dosing at 0.1 to 3.0 mg/kg was accompanied by clonal expansion of CD4+ and CD8+ blood T cells by week 6.

CDR1 is SQVTM, CDR2 ANQGSEA, per germline. Trimming pared 5 bases from V and 1 base from J, leaving 11 bases between. CDR3 length: 13 amino acids. With respect to this clone: What it binds is not known.

The material sequenced was CD4+ or CD8+ T cells sorted from blood, taken in a trial of the OX40 agonist ivuxolimab. This sequence was found in an adult with an advanced solid tumor such as melanoma, head and neck, liver or kidney cancer. The genes are TRBV29-1 and TRBJ2-5; the D is unclear. CDR3: CSVPRLGQETQYF. Written as DNA, the CDR3 is TGCAGCGTTCCCAGACTGGGCCAAGAGACCCAGTACTTC.